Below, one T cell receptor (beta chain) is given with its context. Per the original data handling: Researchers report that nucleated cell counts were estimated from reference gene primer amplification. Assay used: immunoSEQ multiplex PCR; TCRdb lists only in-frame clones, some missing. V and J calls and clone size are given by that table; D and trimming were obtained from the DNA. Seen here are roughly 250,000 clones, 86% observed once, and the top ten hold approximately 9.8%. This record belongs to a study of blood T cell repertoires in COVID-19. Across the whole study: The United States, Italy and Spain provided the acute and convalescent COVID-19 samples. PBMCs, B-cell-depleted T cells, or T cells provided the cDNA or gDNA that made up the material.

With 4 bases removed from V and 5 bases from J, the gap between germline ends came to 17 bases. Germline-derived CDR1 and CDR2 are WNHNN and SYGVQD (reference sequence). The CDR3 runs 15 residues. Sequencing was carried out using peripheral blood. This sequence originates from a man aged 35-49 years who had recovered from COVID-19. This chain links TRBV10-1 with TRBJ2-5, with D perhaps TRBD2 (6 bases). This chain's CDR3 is CASSAGVGSGETQYF. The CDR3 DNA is TGCGCCAGCAGTGCGGGGGTCGGGTCGGGCGAGACCCAGTACTTC.